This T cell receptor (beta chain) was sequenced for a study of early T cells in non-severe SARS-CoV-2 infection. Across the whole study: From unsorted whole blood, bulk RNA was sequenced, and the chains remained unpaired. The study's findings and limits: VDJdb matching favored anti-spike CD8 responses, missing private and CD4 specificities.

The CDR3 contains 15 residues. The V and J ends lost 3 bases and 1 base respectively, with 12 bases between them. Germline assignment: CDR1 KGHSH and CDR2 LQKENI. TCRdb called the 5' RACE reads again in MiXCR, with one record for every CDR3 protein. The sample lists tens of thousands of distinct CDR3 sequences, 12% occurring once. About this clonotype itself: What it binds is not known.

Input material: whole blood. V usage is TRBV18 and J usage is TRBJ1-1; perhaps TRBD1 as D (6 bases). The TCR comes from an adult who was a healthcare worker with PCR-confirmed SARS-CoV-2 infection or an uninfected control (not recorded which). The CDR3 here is CASSPTGQPNTEAFF. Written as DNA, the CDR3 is TGTGCCAGCTCACCTACTGGACAGCCGAACACTGAAGCTTTCTTT. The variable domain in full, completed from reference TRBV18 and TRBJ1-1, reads NAGVMQNPRHLVRRRGQEARLRCSPMKGHSHVYWYRQLPEEGLKFMVYLQKENIIDESGMPKERFSAEFPKEGPSILRIQQVVRGDSAAYFCASSPTGQPNTEAFFGQGTRLTVV.